The 21 T cell receptor beta chains below come from one sample, sequenced in a study of shared clonotypes between healthy human individuals. Clones were sequenced by immunoSEQ multiplex PCR, and TCRdb holds only the in-frame ones, with some missing. The sample holds 400,000 to 600,000 clones, 75% to 80% seen once. The sample was PBMCs. These receptors all come from a woman in her thirties or forties in good health. Some clones in this sample may be carry-over from other donors' samples.

The chain carries TRBV5-4 and TRBJ1-1; the match to TRBD1 covers 7 bases. This CDR3 has 15 residues. Trimming took 2 bases from V and 2 from J; bases not matched to a gene: 6. CDR1 and CDR2 (germline): SGHNT, YYREEE (reference sequence). DNA of the CDR3: TGTGCCAGCAGCTTTGCCGGGACAGTTAACACTGAAGCTTTCTTT. This encodes CASSFAGTVNTEAFF.

The chain is built from TRBV10-3 and TRBJ2-7; 10 positions agree with TRBD1. CDR1 and CDR2 from the germline V gene are ENHRY and SYGVKD. The trim removed 0 bases at V and 4 bases at J, leaving 9 bases unmatched. The length of the CDR3 is 17 residues. The CDR3 region is CAISESGHGTGDYEQYF. The DNA of the CDR3 is TGTGCCATCAGTGAGTCAGGCCACGGGACAGGGGATTACGAGCAGTACTTC.

The genes are TRBV4-1 and TRBJ1-5; unclear D gene. The germline V gene encodes CDR1 MGHRA and CDR2 YSYEKL. The CDR3 has 16 residues. V dropped 1 base and J dropped 0 bases, with 10 bases sitting between them. The CDR3 sequence: CASSQVAPYSNQPQHF. The CDR3 DNA follows: TGCGCCAGCAGCCAAGTAGCACCCTATAGCAATCAGCCCCAGCATTTT.

As to this clone: Additional DNA sequences in this sample encode the identical CDR3. The CDR3 is CASSPRQGVTGELFF. CDR3 sequence (DNA): TGTGCCAGCTCACCCCGACAGGGTGTCACCGGGGAGCTGTTTTTT. The chain has TRBV18 and TRBJ2-2; 7 bases map to TRBD1. Germline V gives CDR1 KGHSH, CDR2 LQKENI. V trimming: 3 bases; J trimming: 4 bases; junction bases outside the gene matches: 5. The CDR3 spans 15 residues.

The sample holds one count of this clone. J is TRBJ2-7 and V is TRBV30, with D perhaps matching TRBD2 (5 bases). The V and J ends lost 3 bases and 6 bases respectively, with 9 bases between them. Looked up from germline, CDR1 is GTSNPN and CDR2 is SVGIG (reference sequence). This CDR3 region has 11 residues. CDR3 sequence: CAWRRSGEQYF. As DNA, the CDR3 is TGTGCCTGGAGGAGGAGCGGCGAGCAGTACTTC.

V and J are TRBV4-1 and TRBJ2-3; 9 bases align to TRBD1. Germline V gene sequence: CDR1 MGHRA, CDR2 YSYEKL. The CDR3 runs 16 residues. The junction had 3 bases not matched to a gene; V was cut back by 2 bases and J by 0 bases. The CDR3 sequence is CASSQTGTGSTDTQYF. The CDR3 region has the DNA TGCGCCAGCAGCCAAACCGGGACAGGGAGCACAGATACGCAGTATTTT.

CDR3 DNA sequence: TGCGCCAGCAGAACAGCTCGCTACACAGATACGCAGTATTTT. Translated, it gives CASRTARYTDTQYF. The chain combines TRBV5-1 with TRBJ2-3; no clear D. V was pared by 5 bases and J by 2 bases, with 12 bases between. CDR1 SGHRS and CDR2 YFSETQ come from the germline V gene. The CDR3 is 14 residues long. Combining the CDR3 with reference TRBV5-1 and TRBJ2-3 gives the whole variable domain KAGVTQTPRYLIKTRGQQVTLSCSPISGHRSVSWYQQTPGQGLQFLFEYFSETQRNKGNFPGRFSGRQFSNSRSEMNVSTLELGDSALYLCASRTARYTDTQYFGPGTRLTVL.

This chain links TRBV5-3 with TRBJ1-5; D may be TRBD1 (6 bases). TRBV5-3 is noted as an ORF with a role that remains uncertain. Deletions cut 3 bases from V and 0 bases from J, with 13 bases between. This CDR3 region has 16 residues. The CDR3, as DNA: TGTGCCAGAAGCTCCGACAGGCACTATAGCAATCAGCCCCAGCATTTT. Translation: CARSSDRHYSNQPQHF.

The V and J genes are TRBV5-1 and TRBJ2-7, with TRBD2 as a possible D gene (7 bases). CDR3 length: 17 residues. V was cut by 4 bases and J by 1 base, with 21 bases left in between. Germline assignment: CDR1 SGHRS and CDR2 YFSETQ. The CDR3 region is CASSPAFGGGGSYEQYF. The CDR3 nucleotides read TGCGCCAGCAGCCCTGCTTTCGGGGGCGGGGGATCCTACGAGCAGTACTTC.

For this clone: Different DNA sequences within this sample yield the same CDR3. The chain employs TRBV5-1 and TRBJ2-2, with TRBD2 identical over 14 bases. Germline CDR1 SGHRS, CDR2 YFSETQ. This CDR3 spans 17 amino acids. V lost 4 bases to trimming and J lost 6 bases; unmatched junction nucleotides: 8. CDR3 coding DNA: TGCGCCAGCAGCCCCGGGACTAGCGGGAGTCTTGCCGGGGAGCTGTTTTTT. It codes for CASSPGTSGSLAGELFF.

This clone was observed at least ten times. The rearrangement joins TRBV4-2 to TRBJ1-6, with no clear D. CDR1 LGHNA and CDR2 YNFKEQ come from the germline V gene. V dropped 0 bases and J dropped 13 bases, with 10 bases sitting between them. The CDR3 contains 13 residues. CDR3 nucleotides: TGTGCCAGCAGCCAAGATCGCTTGGGGCCCCTCCACTTT. The encoded protein is CASSQDRLGPLHF.

V gene TRBV5-1 combines with J gene TRBJ2-1, with 10 bases matching TRBD2. Germline CDR1 is SGHRS and CDR2 is YFSETQ. The CDR3 length is 16 residues. V shed 0 bases and J 7 bases; nucleotides not matched to a gene: 7. CDR3 DNA: TGCGCCAGCAGCTTGGGGCCAGCGGGAGGGGAAAATGAGCAGTTCTTC. Translated, it gives CASSLGPAGGENEQFF.

This clone was seen more than once but under ten times. The chain recombines TRBV5-1 with TRBJ2-7; a possible D gene is TRBD2 (6 bases). This CDR3 has 13 amino acids. Germline values: CDR1 SGHRS, CDR2 YFSETQ. Trimming shortened V by 4 bases and J by 3 bases, and 11 bases separated the two germline ends. The CDR3 nucleotides are TGCGCCAGCAGCGAGGGGAGGCTCTACGAGCAGTACTTC. Amino acids: CASSEGRLYEQYF. The full variable domain, with the rest looked up from reference TRBV5-1 and TRBJ2-7, is KAGVTQTPRYLIKTRGQQVTLSCSPISGHRSVSWYQQTPGQGLQFLFEYFSETQRNKGNFPGRFSGRQFSNSRSEMNVSTLELGDSALYLCASSEGRLYEQYFGPGTRLTVT.

Details on this clone: A read error is the likely source, as a far larger clone sits one nucleotide away. This chain links TRBV7-9 with TRBJ2-7; possible D gene TRBD1, 5 bases. With 5 bases removed from V and 2 bases from J, the gap between germline ends came to 16 bases. From germline, CDR1 is SEHNR and CDR2 FQNEAQ (reference sequence). The CDR3 covers 15 residues. In nucleotides, the CDR3 is TGTGCCAGCAGCCACAAGGTTGAGACAGCCTACGAGCAGTACTTC. Translated: CASSHKVETAYEQYF.

This clone is a singleton in its sample. This chain links TRBV29-1 with TRBJ2-1; 8 bases fit TRBD2. Losses at the gene ends were 3 bases for V and 5 bases for J; bases not matched to a gene: 3. Germline CDR1 reads SQVTM; CDR2 reads ANQGSEA. There are 13 residues in the CDR3. The CDR3 here is CSVDHGRDNEQFF. CDR3 DNA: TGCAGCGTTGATCACGGGAGGGACAATGAGCAGTTCTTC.

Concerning this clone: A read error may account for a junction end that differs from germline. This CDR3 is also generated by other DNA sequences in the sample. The chain couples TRBV7-9 to TRBJ1-1, with TRBD1 matching 8 bases. The CDR3 sequence is 15 residues long. CDR1 is SEHNR and CDR2 is FQNEAQ in the germline V gene (reference sequence). In DNA form, the CDR3 reads TGTGCCAGCAGCTTAAGTTGGGACAGGAGGACTGAAGCTTTTTTT. Residues: CASSLSWDRRTEAFF.

The chain combines TRBV12-5 with TRBJ1-1; D is unclear. Looked up from germline, CDR1 is LGHNT and CDR2 is FRNRAP. Trimming removed 6 bases from V and 2 bases from J, with 10 bases in between. The CDR3 contains 13 residues. The chain's CDR3 is CASGVGENTEAFF. The CDR3 DNA reads as TGTGCTAGTGGGGTGGGAGAAAACACTGAAGCTTTCTTT.

This sequence joins TRBV6-4 and TRBJ1-1, with D hard to call. V was cut by 6 bases and J by 1 base, with 9 bases left in between. CDR1 and CDR2 from the germline V gene are MRHNA and SNTAGT. The CDR3 is 13 amino acids. The CDR3 nucleotides are TGTGCCAGCAGCGACCACGAGAACACTGAAGCTTTCTTT. Its protein product is CASSDHENTEAFF.

This clone appeared a single time. The gene calls are TRBV7-3 and TRBJ2-3; perhaps D is TRBD1 or TRBD2 (5 bases each). Between the trimmed V and J ends, which lost 5 bases and 2 bases, there was a span of 14 bases. This CDR3 has 15 residues. Germline V lookup: CDR1 SGHTA, CDR2 FQGTGA. CDR3 DNA: TGTGCCAGCAGCAAGACCGGGACCTCCACAGATACGCAGTATTTT. Its translation is CASSKTGTSTDTQYF.

The V gene is TRBV2, the J gene TRBJ2-7; D uncertain. The CDR3 spans 15 residues. V dropped 3 bases and J dropped 3 bases, with 15 bases sitting between them. Looked up from germline, CDR1 is SNHLY and CDR2 is FYNNEI. The chain's CDR3 is CASSDVGAGDYEQYF. CDR3 DNA sequence: TGTGCCAGCAGTGATGTGGGCGCCGGTGACTACGAGCAGTACTTC.

Comment on this clone: This sample includes further DNA sequences coding for the same CDR3. The gene calls are TRBV18 and TRBJ2-5, with D possibly called TRBD1 or TRBD2 (5 bases each). The CDR3 covers 15 residues. V was shortened by 3 bases and J by 0 bases, with 11 bases between the two germline ends. Germline V gene sequence: CDR1 KGHSH, CDR2 LQKENI. Here the CDR3 DNA reads TGTGCCAGCTCACCCCTGGGACGGAACCAAGAGACCCAGTACTTC. It translates to CASSPLGRNQETQYF.